Below are 22 T cell receptor beta chains sequenced from a single sample in a study of blood T cells in healthy people across ages. Together with a sample-barcoded 5' primer, a J-beta primer mix was included in a second PCR lasting roughly 6 to 12 cycles. Each CDR3 protein is one row after TCRdb ran MiXCR on the 5' RACE reads. Seen here are hundreds of thousands of distinct CDR3 sequences, around two thirds observed once, and the top ten hold 28%. The sample taken for sequencing was blood. These receptors came from a man aged 30-40 years in good health.

At least ten counts were recorded for this clonotype. V and J are TRBV7-2 and TRBJ1-2, with a possible D match to TRBD1 (5 bases). The V gene's germline CDR1 is SGHTA and CDR2 FQGNSA. V was trimmed by 3 bases and J by 10 bases, leaving 21 bases between them. The CDR3 covers 15 residues. The CDR3 protein is CASSFHPGPSADYTF. CDR3 coding DNA: TGTGCCAGCAGCTTTCACCCGGGACCTTCTGCGGACTACACCTTC.

The chain employs TRBV7-2 and TRBJ2-5, with a possible D match to TRBD2 (5 bases). Germline V gene sequence: CDR1 SGHTA, CDR2 FQGNSA. This CDR3 region has 14 residues. The V end was cut by 2 bases, the J end by 5 bases, with 12 bases between. CDR3 sequence (DNA): TGTGCCAGCAGCTTAAGCGCTAGCTTGGAGACCCAGTACTTC. Its translation is CASSLSASLETQYF.

The rearrangement links TRBV25-1 to TRBJ2-1, with 8 positions matching TRBD2. The junction had 10 bases not matched to a gene; V was cut back by 7 bases and J by 5 bases. Germline V gene data show CDR1 as MGHDK and CDR2 as SYGVNS. This CDR3 has 15 residues. In nucleotides, the CDR3 is TGTGCCAGCACGACTAGCGCCCTTGGAAACAATGAGCAGTTCTTC. This encodes CASTTSALGNNEQFF. The full variable domain, its missing parts supplied by reference TRBV25-1 and TRBJ2-1, is EADIYQTPRYLVIGTGKKITLECSQTMGHDKMYWYQQDPGMELHLIHYSYGVNSTEKGDLSSESTVSRIRTEHFPLTLESARPSHTSQYLCASTTSALGNNEQFFGPGTRLTVL.

The chain is built from TRBV7-2 and TRBJ1-5, with 9 bases fitting TRBD1. The trim removed 5 bases at V and 7 bases at J, leaving 9 bases unmatched. CDR1 is SGHTA and CDR2 is FQGNSA in the germline V gene. The CDR3 contains 15 residues. The CDR3 region has the DNA TGTGCCAGCAGCATCAGGACAGGGGAGGAACAGCCCCAGCATTTT. Its protein is CASSIRTGEEQPQHF.

This clonotype was counted a few times. The V and J genes are TRBV25-1 and TRBJ2-5; D not resolved. From germline, CDR1 is MGHDK and CDR2 SYGVNS. The CDR3 contains 13 residues. V lost 2 bases and J lost 5, with 9 bases in between. CDR3 DNA sequence: TGTGCCAGCAGTGAAGGTGGAGTGGAGACCCAGTACTTC. It yields the protein CASSEGGVETQYF. The full variable domain, its missing parts supplied by reference TRBV25-1 and TRBJ2-5, is EADIYQTPRYLVIGTGKKITLECSQTMGHDKMYWYQQDPGMELHLIHYSYGVNSTEKGDLSSESTVSRIRTEHFPLTLESARPSHTSQYLCASSEGGVETQYFGPGTRLLVL.

This clonotype was detected only a few times. The rearrangement links TRBV12-3 or TRBV12-4 to TRBJ1-2; possibly TRBD1 for D (5 bases). The CDR3 is 18 amino acids. V was shortened by 1 base and J by 0 bases, with 18 bases between the two germline ends. The chain's CDR3 is CASSLEAWETAANYGYTF. DNA of the CDR3: TGTGCCAGCAGTTTAGAGGCGTGGGAGACAGCAGCTAACTATGGCTACACCTTC.

The J gene is TRBJ2-7, the V gene TRBV2; 9 bases match TRBD1. The CDR3 contains 13 residues. V lost 10 bases to trimming and J lost 3 bases; unmatched junction nucleotides: 7. Per the germline V gene, CDR1 is SNHLY and CDR2 is FYNNEI. The CDR3 loop is CATTGGLIYEQYF. In DNA form, the CDR3 reads TGTGCCACCACAGGGGGCCTCATCTACGAGCAGTACTTC.

J is TRBJ2-3 and V is TRBV12-3 or TRBV12-4; TRBD2 might be the D (5 bases). The CDR3 covers 15 residues. Trimming removed 3 bases at V and 6 bases at J, with 16 bases between. CDR3 in DNA: TGTGCCAGCAGTTTCCTGGTAACATCTAGCGATACGCAGTATTTT. Its protein product is CASSFLVTSSDTQYF.

This clonotype was seen once. The rearrangement uses TRBV5-1 and TRBJ2-7; TRBD1 agrees at 10 bases. CDR1 and CDR2 (germline): SGHRS, YFSETQ. The CDR3 has 16 amino acids. V was pared by 4 bases and J by 3 bases, with 10 bases of the junction left unmatched. Written as DNA, the CDR3 is TGCGCCAGCAGCCCGCTTCCCGGGACAGGGGTCTACGAGCAGTACTTC. It yields the protein CASSPLPGTGVYEQYF.

The rearrangement uses TRBV7-2 and TRBJ1-1; D not certain. V lost 0 bases, J lost 9 bases, and 8 bases lay in between. The CDR3 extends over 12 amino acids. The germline CDR1 and CDR2 sequences are SGHTA and FQGNSA. The CDR3 loop is CASSLAPRKAFF. CDR3 DNA sequence: TGTGCCAGCAGCTTAGCCCCCAGGAAAGCTTTCTTT.

The chain couples TRBV12-3 or TRBV12-4 to TRBJ2-1, with D possibly TRBD2 on 6 matching bases. The CDR3 contains 11 residues. The ends were cut back, 4 bases at V and 12 bases at J, with 10 bases in the middle. The CDR3 sequence: CASSSRDWQFF. CDR3 coding DNA: TGTGCCAGCAGTTCCCGGGACTGGCAGTTCTTC.

The CDR3: CASSPVSGTDTQYF. CDR3 nucleotide sequence: TGTGCCAGCAGCCCTGTTAGCGGCACAGATACGCAGTATTTT. The chain couples TRBV3-1 to TRBJ2-3, with D tentatively TRBD2 (5 bases). This CDR3 has 14 residues. The V gene's germline CDR1 is LGHDT and CDR2 YNNKEL (reference sequence). Deletions cut 4 bases from V and 1 base from J, with 9 bases between.

The chain couples TRBV6-5 to TRBJ2-3, with a weak D call TRBD1 (6 bases). Germline V CDR1 and CDR2: MNHEY, SVGAGI. V lost 5 bases to trimming and J lost 6 bases, with 18 bases between them. CDR3 size: 15 residues. CDR3 in DNA: TGTGCCAGCAGTCGCGTACCACAGGGACCGGATACGCAGTATTTT. Protein product: CASSRVPQGPDTQYF.

This clonotype was seen once. The chain uses TRBV4-2 and TRBJ1-6; D is unclear. Trimming took 0 bases from V and 0 from J, leaving 15 bases between them. From germline, CDR1 is LGHNA and CDR2 YNFKEQ. The CDR3 runs to 19 residues. Here the CDR3 DNA reads TGTGCCAGCAGCCAAGATACGTCGACAAGCCGCTCCTATAATTCACCCCTCCACTTT. It specifies CASSQDTSTSRSYNSPLHF.

V is TRBV6-2 or TRBV6-3 and J is TRBJ2-7; D is undetermined. The J call may be faulty, since TRBJ2-5 better matches the DNA end. The CDR3 extends over 13 amino acids. The V gene's germline CDR1 is MNHEY and CDR2 SVGEGT. The CDR3 region is CASSELYEATQYF. The CDR3, as DNA: TGTGCCAGCAGTGAACTGTACGAAGCGACCCAGTACTTC.

In its sample, this clonotype was seen a few times. The rearrangement joins TRBV7-8 to TRBJ1-5; 8 bases are a match to TRBD1. V trimming: 3 bases; J trimming: 0 bases; junction bases outside the gene matches: 7. The CDR3 is made up of 17 amino acids. Germline values: CDR1 SGHVS, CDR2 FQNEAQ. CDR3 sequence (DNA): TGTGCCAGCAGCTTTTTTAGACAGGGGAATAGCAATCAGCCCCAGCATTTT. Its protein product is CASSFFRQGNSNQPQHF. Drawing the rest from reference TRBV7-8 and TRBJ1-5, the complete variable domain is GAGVSQSPRYKVAKRGQDVALRCDPISGHVSLFWYQQALGQGPEFLTYFQNEAQLDKSGLPSDRFFAERPEGSVSTLKIQRTQQEDSAVYLCASSFFRQGNSNQPQHFGDGTRLSIL.

The rearrangement links TRBV27 to TRBJ2-7; 8 nucleotides line up with TRBD1. This CDR3 contains 15 residues. J lost 9 bases, V lost 7 bases, and 17 bases had no gene match. The germline V gene encodes CDR1 MNHEY and CDR2 SMNVEV (reference sequence). The CDR3 reads CASKRKGTGKPGQYF. DNA for the CDR3: TGTGCCAGCAAGCGAAAAGGGACAGGAAAGCCCGGGCAGTACTTC.

As regards this clonotype: The junction and the germline gene differ at one end; a read error may be behind it. The genes are TRBV7-2 and TRBJ1-2, with D perhaps matching TRBD1 (6 bases). The CDR3 has 16 residues. Germline CDR1 reads SGHTA; CDR2 reads FQGNSA. In DNA, the CDR3 is TGTGCCAGCAGCTTCTATGGGGGCAGTTCGAACTATGGCTGCACCTTC. Translated, it gives CASSFYGGSSNYGCTF.

The chain uses TRBV7-2 and TRBJ2-1, with 12 positions matching TRBD2. The germline CDR1 and CDR2 sequences are SGHTA and FQGNSA. The J segment lost 12 bases and the V segment lost 5 bases, leaving 14 bases of the junction unmatched. The CDR3 contains 16 residues. CDR3 amino acids: CASSPGTSGRRGLQFF. DNA for the CDR3: TGTGCCAGCAGCCCGGGGACTAGCGGGCGTCGTGGTTTGCAGTTCTTC.

V usage is TRBV2 and J usage is TRBJ2-7; maybe TRBD1 (6 bases). This CDR3 is built from 13 residues. Trimming pared 6 bases from V and 2 bases from J, leaving 11 bases between. Germline lookup yields CDR1 SNHLY and CDR2 FYNNEI. CDR3 region: CASRGDNTYEQYF. In DNA form, the CDR3 reads TGTGCCAGCAGAGGGGACAACACCTACGAGCAGTACTTC. Supplemented by reference TRBV2 and TRBJ2-7, the full variable domain reads EPEVTQTPSHQVTQMGQEVILRCVPISNHLYFYWYRQILGQKVEFLVSFYNNEISEKSEIFDDQFSVERPDGSNFTLKIRSTKLEDSAMYFCASRGDNTYEQYFGPGTRLTVT.

The genes are TRBV3-1 and TRBJ2-7; 7 bases match TRBD1. The last part of the DNA fits TRBJ2-5 better; the J call may be wrong. The CDR3 length is 14 residues. Germline CDR1 LGHDT, CDR2 YNNKEL (reference sequence). The CDR3 nucleotides read TGTGCCAGCAGCCTCCTCAGGGGGATAGAGACCCAGTACTTC. Its protein is CASSLLRGIETQYF.

The chain combines TRBV6-2 or TRBV6-3 with TRBJ2-3; D possibly corresponds to TRBD1 (6 bases). CDR1 is MNHEY and CDR2 is SVGEGT in the germline V gene. The CDR3 loop spans 12 amino acids. Trimming cost V 6 bases and J 7 bases, with 11 bases left between them. This CDR3 reads CASRSQGHTQYF. The CDR3 bases are TGTGCCAGCAGGTCACAGGGCCATACGCAGTATTTT.